What follows are 17 T cell receptor beta chains derived from one specimen sequenced in a study of T cell responses to AZD1222 COVID-19 vaccine. Here immunoSEQ multiplex PCR was the method, and the copy in TCRdb shows in-frame clones only, minus some. Among about 120,000 clones, just over 85% were seen once, and the ten largest hold just over 9.5%. The material was peripheral blood, obtained on day 0 of AZD1222 vaccination. The source is an adult in good health.

J is TRBJ1-3 and V is TRBV28; D is possibly TRBD1 (5 bases). This CDR3 has 15 residues. Germline assignment: CDR1 MDHEN and CDR2 SYDVKM. V gave up 2 bases and J gave up 4 bases, with 12 bases separating them. In DNA, the CDR3 is TGTGCCAGCAGTTTAGTACAGGTCGAAGGAAACACCATATATTTT. Translation: CASSLVQVEGNTIYF.

The rearrangement joins TRBV5-4 to TRBJ1-3, with D possibly being TRBD1 (6 bases). This CDR3 comprises 15 residues. V was cut by 0 bases and J by 3 bases, with 10 bases left in between. From germline, CDR1 is SGHNT and CDR2 YYREEE (reference sequence). The CDR3 region is CASSLDQGLGNTIYF. DNA of the CDR3: TGTGCCAGCAGCTTGGATCAGGGGCTTGGAAACACCATATATTTT.

V and J are TRBV19 and TRBJ1-1; weak D call: TRBD1 (5 bases). This CDR3 has 12 residues. V lost 3 bases and J 10 bases, leaving 12 bases between the germline ends. The germline V gene has CDR1 LNHDA and CDR2 SQIVND (reference sequence). The CDR3 spells CASSMRGVGAFF. CDR3 coding DNA: TGTGCCAGTAGTATGCGAGGGGTCGGAGCTTTCTTT.

The chain couples TRBV7-2 to TRBJ1-1; no definite D call. This CDR3 is 15 amino acids long. CDR1 is SGHTA and CDR2 is FQGNSA in the germline V gene. The V end lost 1 base, the J end lost 4 bases, and 13 bases lay between the germline ends. As DNA, the CDR3 is TGTGCCAGCAGCTTAGTCGCGACAAGCCGCACTGAAGCTTTCTTT. Amino acid sequence: CASSLVATSRTEAFF.

The genes are TRBV6-5 and TRBJ2-7; D perhaps matches TRBD2 (6 bases). Trimming took off 6 bases at V and 3 bases at J, with 15 bases between the two ends. The CDR3 is made up of 14 amino acids. Germline V gene data show CDR1 as MNHEY and CDR2 as SVGAGI. Written as DNA, the CDR3 is TGTGCCAGCAGGCGGGATCCAGAACTCTACGAGCAGTACTTC. It encodes CASRRDPELYEQYF.

CDR3 DNA sequence: TGTGCCAGCAGCCCCAAAAGGGGGGGACGTGGGAACGAAAAACTGTTTTTT. This gives the protein CASSPKRGGRGNEKLFF. The genes are TRBV13 and TRBJ1-4; perhaps TRBD1 as D (6 bases). The CDR3 is 17 amino acids. Germline CDR1 and CDR2: PRHDT and FYEKMQ (reference sequence). V was cut by 5 bases and J by 8 bases, with 24 bases left in between.

The J gene is TRBJ2-7, the V gene TRBV12-3 or TRBV12-4, with 8 bases identical to TRBD1. J lost 5 bases, V lost 6 bases, and 3 bases had no gene match. The CDR3 covers 12 residues. CDR3 sequence (DNA): TGTGCCAGCAGCCAGACAGGGGACGAGCAGTACTTC. It is translated as CASSQTGDEQYF.

The chain carries TRBV11-2 and TRBJ1-3; weak D call: TRBD1 (5 bases). Germline CDR1 reads SGHAT; CDR2 reads FQNNGV. The germline V and J ends were trimmed by 1 base and 11 bases, with 6 bases remaining between them. CDR3 size: 11 residues. The CDR3 DNA is TGTGCCAGCAGCTTAGTGGGGGCCATATATTTT. Its translation is CASSLVGAIYF. The full variable domain, rest sourced from reference TRBV11-2 and TRBJ1-3, is EAGVAQSPRYKIIEKRQSVAFWCNPISGHATLYWYQQILGQGPKLLIQFQNNGVVDDSQLPKDRFSAERLKGVDSTLKIQPAKLEDSAVYLCASSLVGAIYFGEGSWLTVV.

The rearrangement joins TRBV29-1 to TRBJ2-6; D gene uncertain. CDR3 size: 13 residues. Trimming shortened V by 6 bases and J by 0 bases, and 6 bases separated the two germline ends. CDR1 and CDR2 (germline): SQVTM, ANQGSEA. CDR3 loop: CSVRSSGANVLTF. CDR3 DNA sequence: TGCAGCGTGCGGAGCTCTGGGGCCAACGTCCTGACTTTC.

The chain has TRBV3-1 (or the pseudogene TRBV3-2) and TRBJ1-2; no clear D gene. The CDR3 runs to 12 residues. Germline V gene sequence: CDR1 LGHDT, CDR2 YNNKEL (reference sequence). The germline V and J ends were trimmed by 1 base and 6 bases, with 6 bases remaining between them. CDR3 loop: CASSQGGHGYTF. DNA for the CDR3: TGTGCCAGCAGCCAAGGCGGGCATGGCTACACCTTC.

The chain links TRBV6-5 to TRBJ2-3; 7 bases align to TRBD2. This CDR3 is built from 14 residues. From germline, CDR1 is MNHEY and CDR2 SVGAGI. V shed 7 bases and J 2 bases; nucleotides not matched to a gene: 6. CDR3 nucleotide sequence: TGTGCCAGCAACCAGCGGGGTACCACAGATACGCAGTATTTT. The encoded protein is CASNQRGTTDTQYF.

The sample holds one count of this clone. The V and J genes are TRBV7-9 and TRBJ1-2, with no clear D. There are 15 residues in the CDR3. Trimming left V 1 base short and J 4 bases short, with 13 bases between. The germline CDR1 and CDR2 sequences are SEHNR and FQNEAQ (reference sequence). CDR3 residues: CASSLEGSLAYGYTF. The CDR3 region has the DNA TGTGCCAGCAGCTTAGAGGGATCCCTTGCCTATGGCTACACCTTC.

This clone occurred once. This sequence joins TRBV5-4 and TRBJ2-1; D gene unclear. The CDR3 has 16 residues. CDR1 and CDR2 from the germline V gene are SGHNT and YYREEE (reference sequence). Between the trimmed V and J ends, which lost 1 base and 0 bases, there was a span of 11 bases. CDR3 nucleotide sequence: TGTGCCAGCAGCTTGAAGGCGTTGAGCTCCTACAATGAGCAGTTCTTC. It translates to CASSLKALSSYNEQFF.

J is TRBJ2-7 and V is TRBV5-4; a possible D gene is TRBD1 (6 bases). Trimming removed 4 bases at V and 0 bases at J, with 14 bases between. CDR3 length: 15 residues. Germline lookup yields CDR1 SGHNT and CDR2 YYREEE (reference sequence). CDR3 sequence reads: CASSLDRISSYEQYF. CDR3 nucleotides: TGTGCCAGCAGCCTGGACAGAATTTCCTCCTACGAGCAGTACTTC. The entire variable domain, with the rest obtained from reference TRBV5-4 and TRBJ2-7, is as follows: ETGVTQSPTHLIKTRGQQVTLRCSSQSGHNTVSWYQQALGQGPQFIFQYYREEENGRGNFPPRFSGLQFPNYSSELNVNALELDDSALYLCASSLDRISSYEQYFGPGTRLTVT.

This clone was detected only once. The V and J genes are TRBV27 and TRBJ2-5, with D possibly being TRBD1 (6 bases). Between the trimmed V and J ends, which lost 0 bases and 5 bases, there was a span of 19 bases. From germline, CDR1 is MNHEY and CDR2 SMNVEV (reference sequence). The CDR3 length is 17 residues. CDR3 protein: CASSLSESGARRETQYF. The DNA of the CDR3 is TGTGCCAGCAGTTTATCGGAGTCAGGGGCAAGACGGGAGACCCAGTACTTC.

The chain combines TRBV18 with TRBJ2-3; maybe TRBD2 (6 bases). Looked up from germline, CDR1 is KGHSH and CDR2 is LQKENI. Trimming pared 1 base from V and 13 bases from J, leaving 15 bases between. This CDR3 spans 13 amino acids. The CDR3 DNA follows: TGTGCCAGCTCACCACAGGACCGGGGGTATGAGTATTTT. This sequence encodes CASSPQDRGYEYF. The full variable domain, completed using reference TRBV18 and TRBJ2-3, is NAGVMQNPRHLVRRRGQEARLRCSPMKGHSHVYWYRQLPEEGLKFMVYLQKENIIDESGMPKERFSAEFPKEGPSILRIQQVVRGDSAAYFCASSPQDRGYEYFGPGTRLTVL.

CDR3: CATSSLAGAAETQYF. CDR3 DNA sequence: TGTGCCACCAGCAGCCTAGCGGGAGCAGCAGAGACCCAGTACTTC. The chain recombines TRBV15 with TRBJ2-5; 10 nucleotides line up with TRBD2. V lost 3 bases and J lost 4; bases outside the gene matches: 5. Germline-derived CDR1 and CDR2 are LNHNV and YYDKDF (reference sequence). This CDR3 comprises 15 residues.